This passage covers 5 T cell receptor beta chains from one sample sequenced in a study of cytomegalovirus exposure and HLA in healthy donors. PCR was performed using 60 Vbeta and 13 Jbeta primers. This table comes from immunoSEQ multiplex PCR, and its TCRdb copy is limited to in-frame clones, with some not included. Here the sample spans some 200,000 clones, about two thirds being singletons. The sequencing sample was made of PBMCs. Source of these receptors: a man in his forties in good health and CMV-seropositive.

This chain connects TRBV29-1 to TRBJ1-2, with 9 nucleotides matching TRBD1. The CDR3 has 16 residues. Trimming at V came to 5 bases and at J to 8 bases, leaving 18 bases not matched to a gene. CDR1 SQVTM and CDR2 ANQGSEA come from the germline V gene. This CDR3 is CSVPRGPYRGLGGYTF. The CDR3 DNA follows: TGCAGCGTTCCACGCGGACCCTACAGGGGGCTCGGCGGCTACACCTTC.

This clone was detected only a few times. The J gene is TRBJ1-4, the V gene TRBV6-5; D unclear. The ends were cut back, 4 bases at V and 0 bases at J, with 9 bases in the middle. The CDR3 has 15 residues. The germline V gene has CDR1 MNHEY and CDR2 SVGAGI. The CDR3 coding sequence is TGTGCCAGCAGTTTTGGAGGAGCAACTAATGAAAAACTGTTTTTT. Protein sequence: CASSFGGATNEKLFF.

This chain uses TRBV19 with TRBJ1-4; D is ambiguous. V was trimmed by 5 bases and J by 1 base, leaving 5 bases between them. Germline loops: CDR1 LNHDA, CDR2 SQIVND (reference sequence). This CDR3 has 13 amino acids. CDR3 sequence reads: CASSRGTNEKLFF. For the CDR3, the DNA is TGTGCCAGTAGTCGAGGAACTAATGAAAAACTGTTTTTT. The variable domain in full, completed from reference TRBV19 and TRBJ1-4, reads DGGITQSPKYLFRKEGQNVTLSCEQNLNHDAMYWYRQDPGQGLRLIYYSQIVNDFQKGDIAEGYSVSREKKESFPLTVTSAQKNPTAFYLCASSRGTNEKLFFGSGTQLSVL.

The chain has TRBV7-2 and TRBJ2-3, with 7 nucleotides matching TRBD1. The V segment lost 3 bases and the J segment 4 bases; nucleotides outside the gene matches: 7. CDR1 is SGHTA, CDR2 FQGNSA, per germline. This CDR3 is 15 amino acids long. The CDR3 nucleotides are TGTGCCAGCAGCTTCTCCGGGACAGACGCAGATACGCAGTATTTT. Its translation is CASSFSGTDADTQYF.

The chain combines TRBV6-6 with TRBJ1-1, with 8 bases fitting TRBD1. Germline V CDR1 and CDR2: MNHNY, SVGAGI (reference sequence). V dropped 0 bases and J dropped 2; count of bases not matched to a gene: 2. The CDR3 extends over 15 amino acids. This chain's CDR3 is CASSYSGQGNTEAFF. The DNA for the CDR3 is TGTGCCAGCAGTTACTCCGGACAGGGAAACACTGAAGCTTTCTTT.